Shown below are 10 T cell receptor beta chains from a single sample sequenced in a study of blood T cell repertoires in COVID-19. Generated by immunoSEQ multiplex PCR, the TCRdb table keeps only in-frame clones and is missing some. Seen here are roughly 50,000 clones, 85% observed once, and the top ten hold roughly 10%. The sample comprised peripheral blood. Every receptor here comes from a human donor in a cohort sampled during active COVID-19.

The chain joins TRBV30 to TRBJ2-7; 7 bases align to TRBD2. Germline V lookup: CDR1 GTSNPN, CDR2 SVGIG (reference sequence). The CDR3 contains 14 residues. V shed 4 bases and J 4 bases; nucleotides not matched to a gene: 10. The CDR3 DNA reads as TGTGCCTGGAAAAGTACGCGGGAGAGGTACGAGCAGTACTTC. Translated: CAWKSTRERYEQYF.

A single count supports this clone. The V and J genes are TRBV24-1 and TRBJ2-1; possible D gene TRBD1, 5 bases. V was shortened by 5 bases and J by 3 bases, with 19 bases between the two germline ends. Germline V gene data show CDR1 as KGHDR and CDR2 as SFDVKD. CDR3 length equals 17 residues. The DNA for the CDR3 is TGTGCCACCAGTGTCCCGCCTCAGTGGGGCTACTACAATGAGCAGTTCTTC. This encodes CATSVPPQWGYYNEQFF.

This sequence joins TRBV18 and TRBJ2-3, with a possible D match to TRBD1 (5 bases). The CDR3 runs 13 residues. Germline V CDR1 and CDR2: KGHSH, LQKENI. The V end lost 4 bases, the J end lost 1 base, and 6 bases lay between the germline ends. The CDR3 sequence: CASSLGGTDTQYF. DNA of the CDR3: TGTGCCAGCTCACTAGGGGGCACAGATACGCAGTATTTT.

The V call is TRBV5-1, the J call TRBJ2-7; unclear D gene. The CDR3 consists of 13 residues. Germline V CDR1 and CDR2: SGHRS, YFSETQ. Trimming removed 3 bases from V and 6 bases from J, with 13 bases in between. The CDR3 here is CASSSSTLSEQYF. The CDR3 coding sequence is TGCGCCAGCAGCTCAAGTACTTTGTCCGAGCAGTACTTC.

The gene calls are TRBV28 and TRBJ2-1; 7 bases agree with TRBD2. This CDR3 comprises 15 residues. Trimming at V came to 2 bases and at J to 3 bases, leaving 4 bases not matched to a gene. Germline CDR1 reads MDHEN; CDR2 reads SYDVKM. CDR3 sequence (DNA): TGTGCCAGCAGTTTACCTAGCGGCCGCTACAATGAGCAGTTCTTC. Encoded protein: CASSLPSGRYNEQFF.

This sequence joins TRBV15 and TRBJ1-5; a weak D match, TRBD1 (6 bases). The germline gives CDR1 LNHNV, CDR2 YYDKDF (reference sequence). The V and J ends lost 7 bases and 4 bases respectively, with 17 bases between them. This CDR3 is built from 15 residues. CDR3 protein: CATNRDKRPNQPQHF. CDR3 in DNA: TGTGCCACCAACCGGGACAAGAGACCTAATCAGCCCCAGCATTTT.

This rearrangement joins TRBV7-3 to TRBJ1-1; D is ambiguous. With 2 bases removed from V and 5 bases from J, the gap between germline ends came to 12 bases. CDR1 and CDR2 (germline): SGHTA, FQGTGA. This CDR3 contains 14 residues. CDR3 sequence (DNA): TGTGCCAGCAGCTTAGGCCTCTCGGGGACTGAAGCTTTCTTT. Amino acids: CASSLGLSGTEAFF.

The genes are TRBV5-1 and TRBJ1-4, with TRBD1 matching over 10 bases. The CDR3 is made up of 15 amino acids. Per germline, CDR1 SGHRS and CDR2 YFSETQ. Trimming removed 4 bases from V and 3 bases from J; junction bases left unmatched: 3. CDR3 coding DNA: TGCGCCAGCAGCAGGGGGACAGGGGCTAATGAAAAACTGTTTTTT. Translation gives CASSRGTGANEKLFF.

The chain uses TRBV30 and TRBJ2-7; 7 positions agree with TRBD1. Unmatched junction bases numbered 9, after V lost 1 base and J lost 3 bases. The CDR3 has 15 residues. In germline, CDR1 is GTSNPN, CDR2 SVGIG (reference sequence). DNA for the CDR3: TGTGCCTGGAGTGCCCAGACAGGGCCCGACTACGAGCAGTACTTC. It translates to CAWSAQTGPDYEQYF.

The chain combines TRBV5-1 with TRBJ1-4, with D possibly being TRBD1 (6 bases). This CDR3 region has 15 residues. V was clipped by 5 bases and J by 8 bases, with 19 bases between them. Germline V gene sequence: CDR1 SGHRS, CDR2 YFSETQ. The CDR3 protein is CASRPGQPGREKLFF. DNA of the CDR3: TGCGCCAGCAGACCCGGACAGCCGGGCAGGGAAAAACTGTTTTTT.